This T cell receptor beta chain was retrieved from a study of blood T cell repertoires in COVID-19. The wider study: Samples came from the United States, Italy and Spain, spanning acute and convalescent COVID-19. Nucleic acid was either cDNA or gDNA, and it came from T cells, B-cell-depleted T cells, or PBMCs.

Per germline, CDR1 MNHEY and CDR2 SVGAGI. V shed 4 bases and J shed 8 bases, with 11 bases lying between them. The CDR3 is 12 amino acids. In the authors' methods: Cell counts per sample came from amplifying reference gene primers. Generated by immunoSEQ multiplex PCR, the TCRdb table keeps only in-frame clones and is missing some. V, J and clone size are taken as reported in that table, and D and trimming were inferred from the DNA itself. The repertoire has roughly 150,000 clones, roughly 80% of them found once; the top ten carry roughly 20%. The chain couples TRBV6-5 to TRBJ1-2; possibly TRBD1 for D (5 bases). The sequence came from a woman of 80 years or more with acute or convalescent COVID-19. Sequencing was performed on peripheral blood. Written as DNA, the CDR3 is TGTGCCAGCAGTTCGACAGTCAGGGGCTACACCTTC. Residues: CASSSTVRGYTF.